The T cell receptor beta chain described here comes from a study of blood T cell repertoires in COVID-19. The data were produced by immunoSEQ multiplex PCR, yet TCRdb's version contains in-frame clones alone and is incomplete. The table has 250,000 or so clones, more than 75% seen once. The CDR3 has 14 residues. Germline values: CDR1 SGHKS, CDR2 YYEKEE (reference sequence). V was clipped by 3 bases and J by 4 bases, with 13 bases between them. The receptor's source is a woman aged 40 to 50 who had recovered from COVID-19. Sequencing used peripheral blood. The chain has TRBV5-5 and TRBJ1-1, with D perhaps TRBD1 (6 bases). The CDR3 DNA is TGTGCCAGCAGCTCATACAGGGTAAGCACTGAAGCTTTCTTT. It is translated as CASSSYRVSTEAFF.